These 12 T cell receptor beta chains originate from one sample sequenced in a study of CDR3 diversity in severe acne. MiXCR, run by TCRdb on the PCR reads, gives a single entry per CDR3 protein. The sample consists of more than 85,000 distinct CDR3 sequences, around 56% of them appearing once. Specimen: blood. The receptors here all came from a male donor with acne.

J is TRBJ2-3 and V is TRBV25-1, with no clear D. The CDR3 spans 12 residues. CDR1 is MGHDK, CDR2 SYGVNS, per germline. V was cut by 1 base and J by 8 bases, with 7 bases left in between. The CDR3 DNA sequence: TGTGCCAGCAGTGAATTCGGCGTTACGCAGTATTTT. Translation gives CASSEFGVTQYF.

This clonotype occurred a few times. The chain uses TRBV25-1 and TRBJ2-7; 9 bases are a match to TRBD2. Germline V gives CDR1 MGHDK, CDR2 SYGVNS. Trimming took 10 bases from V and 4 from J; bases not matched to a gene: 14. The CDR3 has 15 residues. The CDR3 sequence is CATSTVSGRIYEQYF. DNA of the CDR3: TGTGCCACCAGCACGGTTAGCGGGAGAATTTACGAGCAGTACTTC.

In regard to this clonotype: A read error may explain this, as a much larger clone is one base away. CDR3 DNA: TGCAGCGCCGGAGCTGGGTTCGATCAGCCCCAGCATTTT. Its translation: CSAGAGFDQPQHF. The rearrangement links TRBV29-1 to TRBJ1-5; D is undetermined. Germline V gives CDR1 SQVTM, CDR2 ANQGSEA. This CDR3 has 13 residues. V lost 7 bases to trimming and J lost 5 bases, with 15 bases between them.

The genes are TRBV2 and TRBJ2-1; D is perhaps TRBD1 (6 bases). The CDR3 is 13 residues long. CDR1 and CDR2 from the germline V gene are SNHLY and FYNNEI. The germline V and J ends were trimmed by 5 bases and 12 bases, with 17 bases remaining between them. The CDR3 DNA sequence: TGTGCCAGCAGTTGGACAGAGAACACCGGGCAGTTCTTC. Its protein is CASSWTENTGQFF.

The genes are TRBV12-5 and TRBJ2-2; 10 positions agree with TRBD2. V lost 0 bases to trimming and J lost 1 base; unmatched junction nucleotides: 5. Germline CDR1 and CDR2: LGHNT and FRNRAP. The CDR3 is 18 residues long. The CDR3 region is CASGLVATSGLNTGELFF. CDR3 in DNA: TGTGCTAGTGGTTTGGTAGCGACTAGCGGGCTGAACACCGGGGAGCTGTTTTTT.

On this clonotype itself: The germline gene is not matched at one end of the junction; a read error may be the cause. V gene TRBV24-1 combines with J gene TRBJ1-5, with D hard to call. Germline-derived CDR1 and CDR2 are KGHDR and SFDVKD. The CDR3 length is 14 residues. CDR3 DNA sequence: TGTGCCACCAGTGATTCGGATTGGGATCAACCCCAGCATTTT. This gives the protein CATSDSDWDQPQHF.

This clonotype was observed a few times. The chain uses TRBV7-2 and TRBJ1-6; D unresolved. Germline V gene data show CDR1 as SGHTA and CDR2 as FQGNSA. The CDR3 loop spans 18 amino acids. V was cut by 1 base and J by 0 bases, with 13 bases left in between. CDR3 nucleotide sequence: TGTGCCAGCAGCTTAGAGCCCGGTCAGTTCTCCTATAATTCACCCCTCCACTTT. Protein product: CASSLEPGQFSYNSPLHF.

The chain uses TRBV29-1 and TRBJ2-5, with D hard to call. Deletions cut 6 bases from V and 1 base from J, with 15 bases between. CDR1 and CDR2 from the germline V gene are SQVTM and ANQGSEA. The CDR3 is 14 amino acids. CDR3 loop: CSVDPEGSQETQYF. CDR3 DNA: TGCAGCGTCGACCCGGAAGGAAGCCAAGAGACCCAGTACTTC.

The J gene is TRBJ1-3, the V gene TRBV6-6; TRBD1 might be the D (6 bases). In germline, CDR1 is MNHNY, CDR2 SVGAGI (reference sequence). Trimming shortened V by 5 bases and J by 0 bases, and 17 bases separated the two germline ends. The CDR3 has 17 amino acids. CDR3 amino acids: CASSGNRAPDSGNTIYF. Written as DNA, the CDR3 is TGTGCCAGCAGTGGCAACAGGGCACCAGACTCTGGAAACACCATATATTTT.

Here the CDR3 reads CASSIEGTLNTEAFF. DNA for the CDR3: TGTGCCAGTAGTATTGAGGGGACACTGAACACTGAAGCTTTCTTT. The J gene is TRBJ1-1, the V gene TRBV19, with a possible D match to TRBD1 (6 bases). The CDR3 is made up of 15 amino acids. Trimming took off 3 bases at V and 0 bases at J, with 11 bases between the two ends. The germline V gene encodes CDR1 LNHDA and CDR2 SQIVND (reference sequence).

Written as DNA, the CDR3 is TGTGCCAGCAGTGAAACCGGGACAGGGGAGAATGAGCAGTTCTTC. It encodes CASSETGTGENEQFF. The rearrangement uses TRBV25-1 and TRBJ2-1; 10 bases line up with TRBD1. Germline V gives CDR1 MGHDK, CDR2 SYGVNS. This CDR3 is 15 amino acids long. V shed 2 bases and J 7 bases; nucleotides not matched to a gene: 5.

This chain links TRBV12-3 or TRBV12-4 with TRBJ2-2, with TRBD1 identical over 9 bases. V trimming: 3 bases; J trimming: 4 bases; junction bases outside the gene matches: 12. The CDR3 is made up of 18 amino acids. The CDR3 loop reads CASSFHPLGQGATGELFF. Written as DNA, the CDR3 is TGTGCCAGCAGTTTCCACCCTTTGGGACAGGGTGCCACCGGGGAGCTGTTTTTT.